The clone carrying this TCR beta chain was picked up a small number of times. The antigen is not known. The V end was cut by 3 bases, the J end by 0 bases, with 15 bases between. Germline CDR1 and CDR2: LNHDA and SQIVND (reference sequence). CDR3 size: 16 residues. TCRdb itself ran the RT-PCR reads through MiXCR, one entry per CDR3 protein. The sample includes 150,000 or so distinct CDR3 sequences, approximately 11% of them seen just once. This entry comes from a study of response to subunit inactivated influenza vaccine. General study points: Authors suggested that a seasonal influenza vaccination recruits few new T cells each time.

The sequencing here drew on non-naive T cells sorted from PBMCs, taken roughly 6 weeks after vaccination. The chain recombines TRBV19 with TRBJ2-7; either TRBD1 or TRBD2 may fit D (5 bases each). The sequence derives from a man aged 45-65 years who received an inactivated influenza vaccine. The CDR3 loop reads CASSIGSAGSSYEQYF. As DNA, the CDR3 is TGTGCCAGTAGTATCGGTTCGGCAGGGAGCTCCTACGAGCAGTACTTC.